This T cell receptor beta chain was observed in a study of T cells in Graves' hyperthyroidism and ophthalmopathy. Thyroid ultrasound, orbital computed tomography, clinical symptoms, and serum thyroxine and TRAb underpinned diagnoses. Worth noting for this clonotype: Its cognate antigen is unknown.

Study-level results: Peripheral blood also featured most of the thyroid clonotypes expanded above 0.001. In validation, the model predicted ophthalmopathy. These predictions came a median roughly six months before onset. A 13 V-J model separated ophthalmopathy from stable hyperthyroidism.

There were TCR beta CDR3 regions amplified from RNA transcripts. The primer set for the first-round RT-PCR of the TCR CDR3 was HTBI. TCRdb independently ran MiXCR on the multiplex PCR reads; one entry per CDR3 protein. This sample yields about 610,000 distinct CDR3 sequences, of which about 45% are seen a single time; around 7.7% belongs to the top ten. The clonotype was recovered from a woman younger than 30 with Graves' hyperthyroidism. The sample consisted of peripheral blood or thyroid tissue (not recorded which).

CDR3 sequence: CSVSLAELHRYQETQHF. The CDR3 region has the DNA TGCAGCGTTAGCTTGGCCGAATTGCACCGGTACCAAGAGACCCAGCATTTT. This chain connects TRBV29-1 to TRBJ1-5, with unresolved D. Trimming shortened V by 5 bases and J by 11 bases, and 31 bases separated the two germline ends. Germline CDR1 is SQVTM and CDR2 is ANQGSEA. There are 17 residues in the CDR3.